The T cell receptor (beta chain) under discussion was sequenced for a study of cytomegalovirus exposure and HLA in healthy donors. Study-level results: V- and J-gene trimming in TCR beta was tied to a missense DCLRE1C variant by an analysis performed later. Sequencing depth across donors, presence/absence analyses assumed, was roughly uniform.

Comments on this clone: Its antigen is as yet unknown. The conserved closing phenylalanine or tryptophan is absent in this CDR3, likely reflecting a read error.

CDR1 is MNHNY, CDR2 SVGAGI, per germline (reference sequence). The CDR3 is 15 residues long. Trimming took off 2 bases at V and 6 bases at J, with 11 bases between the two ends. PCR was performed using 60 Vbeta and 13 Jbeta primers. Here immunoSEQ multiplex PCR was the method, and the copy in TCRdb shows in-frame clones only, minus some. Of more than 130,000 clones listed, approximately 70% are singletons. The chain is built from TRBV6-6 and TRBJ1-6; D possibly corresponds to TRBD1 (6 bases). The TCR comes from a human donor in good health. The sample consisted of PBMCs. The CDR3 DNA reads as TGTGCCAGCAGTTACGGAGCAGGGGTTAATTCACCCCTCCACCTT. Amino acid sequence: CASSYGAGVNSPLHL.